A selection of T cell receptor beta chains follows, all from one sample in a study of blood T cell repertoires in COVID-19. Data came from immunoSEQ multiplex PCR; TCRdb stores just in-frame clones and leaves some out. The repertoire holds approximately 300,000 clones, with almost 90% as singletons. Sequenced: peripheral blood. The source of these receptors is a woman in her forties with COVID-19, enrolled during active disease. Both conserved end residues are part of each CDR3. The D gene is left open where the match is weak. Clone size, where shown, is once, few, many, or a class for clones that have expanded.

d_gene	v_gene	abundance	j_gene	CDR3aa	CDR3nt
TRBD2	TRBV9	-	TRBJ2-5	CASSVQGTRQETQYF	TGTGCCAGCAGCGTCCAGGGGACTAGACAAGAGACCCAGTACTTC
TRBD2	TRBV9	-	TRBJ2-1	CASSAASGGNSYNEQFF	TGTGCCAGCAGCGCGGCTAGCGGGGGCAACTCCTACAATGAGCAGTTCTTC
TRBD1	TRBV19	-	TRBJ2-7	CASSLTGGYEQYF	TGTGCCAGTAGCCTCACAGGGGGATACGAGCAGTACTTC
TRBD2	TRBV7-2	-	TRBJ2-3	CASSLSGNTQYF	TGTGCCAGCAGCCTTAGCGGGAATACGCAGTATTTT
TRBD1	TRBV25-1	-	TRBJ2-7	CASRETGVTHEQYF	TGTGCCAGCAGGGAGACAGGGGTTACCCACGAGCAGTACTTC
-	TRBV10-3	-	TRBJ1-6	CASRGGASSSYNSPLHF	TGTGCCAGCCGAGGAGGGGCATCGAGCTCCTATAATTCACCCCTCCACTTT
TRBD2	TRBV7-8	-	TRBJ2-7	CASSLRGAGNDRGVGEQYF	TGTGCCAGCAGCTTGCGGGGAGCGGGGAATGATCGGGGAGTAGGGGAGCAGTACTTC
-	TRBV29-1	-	TRBJ2-7	CSVDRGYEQYF	TGCAGCGTTGATCGGGGCTACGAGCAGTACTTC
-	TRBV20-1	-	TRBJ2-5	CSASGRFQETQYF	TGCAGTGCTAGTGGCCGGTTCCAAGAGACCCAGTACTTC
-	TRBV28	-	TRBJ1-5	CASSVDSYQPQHF	TGTGCCAGTAGCGTCGACTCCTATCAGCCCCAGCATTTT
-	TRBV7-3	-	TRBJ1-1	CASSLGRSRDTEAFF	TGTGCCAGCAGCTTAGGGAGGTCCCGGGACACTGAAGCTTTCTTT
TRBD1	TRBV4-3	-	TRBJ1-2	CASSQDWTGIYGYTF	TGCGCCAGCAGCCAAGATTGGACAGGAATCTATGGCTACACCTTC
-	TRBV5-1	-	TRBJ2-5	CASSFRGREGETQYF	TGCGCCAGCAGCTTCAGGGGTCGGGAAGGAGAGACCCAGTACTTC
TRBD2	TRBV24-1	once	TRBJ2-5	CATSDGLAGGTQYF	TGTGCCACCAGTGATGGACTAGCGGGGGGGACCCAGTACTTC
-	TRBV6-2/TRBV6-3	-	TRBJ1-2	CASSYGQTTYGYTF	TGTGCCAGCAGTTATGGGCAGACTACATATGGCTACACCTTC
-	TRBV18	-	TRBJ1-1	CASSPVGPTEAFF	TGTGCCAGCTCACCAGTGGGGCCCACTGAAGCTTTCTTT
TRBD2	TRBV13	-	TRBJ2-1	CASSFLTPPSGGAHNEQFF	TGTGCCAGCAGCTTTTTAACCCCGCCTAGCGGGGGGGCCCACAATGAGCAGTTCTTC
TRBD2	TRBV4-2	-	TRBJ2-7	CASSQDLAGGLYEQYF	TGTGCCAGCAGCCAAGATCTAGCGGGGGGCCTCTACGAGCAGTACTTC
-	TRBV9	-	TRBJ2-3	CASSGPGDTQYF	TGTGCCAGCAGCGGACCAGGGGATACGCAGTATTTT